This passage covers 32 T cell receptor beta chains from one sample sequenced in a study of Tregs in tolerant kidney transplant recipients. Here immunoSEQ multiplex PCR was the method, and the copy in TCRdb shows in-frame clones only, minus some. The table shows some 74,000 clones, with approximately 90% occurring only once. The specimen was Tregs from blood, collected before the transplant. Receptors originate from a human donor who received a combined kidney and bone marrow transplant.

V and J are TRBV2 and TRBJ2-5, with D possibly being TRBD2 (5 bases). The CDR3 extends over 13 amino acids. Germline assignment: CDR1 SNHLY and CDR2 FYNNEI. Trimming took 5 bases from V and 5 from J, leaving 12 bases between them. The CDR3 reads CASSSWTGETQYF. CDR3 in DNA: TGTGCCAGCAGTTCTTGGACGGGGGAGACCCAGTACTTC.

This chain links TRBV5-1 with TRBJ2-5; possible D gene TRBD1, 5 bases. V lost 4 bases, J lost 1 base, and 11 bases lay in between. This CDR3 has 14 residues. The germline V gene has CDR1 SGHRS and CDR2 YFSETQ. The CDR3 here is CASSRDSTQETQYF. CDR3 nucleotide sequence: TGCGCCAGCAGCCGCGACAGTACCCAAGAGACCCAGTACTTC.

This clone was seen just once. The chain combines TRBV5-1 with TRBJ2-7; D might be TRBD2 (5 bases). The CDR3 runs to 17 residues. Germline CDR1 and CDR2: SGHRS and YFSETQ. V was trimmed by 2 bases and J by 1 base, leaving 19 bases between them. CDR3: CASSLRPGSTGSYEQYF. CDR3 DNA sequence: TGCGCCAGCAGCTTACGCCCTGGGTCTACGGGGTCCTACGAGCAGTACTTC. Supplemented by reference TRBV5-1 and TRBJ2-7, the full variable domain reads KAGVTQTPRYLIKTRGQQVTLSCSPISGHRSVSWYQQTPGQGLQFLFEYFSETQRNKGNFPGRFSGRQFSNSRSEMNVSTLELGDSALYLCASSLRPGSTGSYEQYFGPGTRLTVT.

The chain couples TRBV18 to TRBJ2-7; TRBD2 matches at 12 bases. After removal of 3 bases from V and 6 bases from J, the junction contained 6 bases not matched to a gene. The V gene's germline CDR1 is KGHSH and CDR2 LQKENI. This CDR3 has 15 amino acids. This chain's CDR3 is CASSPGLAGSFEQYF. Here the CDR3 DNA reads TGTGCCAGCTCACCCGGACTAGCGGGAAGTTTCGAGCAGTACTTC.

This sequence joins TRBV18 and TRBJ1-5; D unclear. The V gene lost 0 bases and the J gene lost 5 bases, with 14 bases spanning the gap. The CDR3 is 16 amino acids. CDR1 is KGHSH, CDR2 LQKENI, per germline. CDR3: CASSPPTSRGDQPQHF. In DNA, the CDR3 is TGTGCCAGCTCACCACCGACAAGCCGGGGAGATCAGCCCCAGCATTTT. Full variable domain (missing parts from reference TRBV18 and TRBJ1-5): NAGVMQNPRHLVRRRGQEARLRCSPMKGHSHVYWYRQLPEEGLKFMVYLQKENIIDESGMPKERFSAEFPKEGPSILRIQQVVRGDSAAYFCASSPPTSRGDQPQHFGDGTRLSIL.

The rearrangement joins TRBV19 to TRBJ2-1; 12 bases map to TRBD2. The CDR3 loop spans 14 amino acids. The V gene end was trimmed by 4 bases and the J gene end by 15 bases; junction bases not matched to a gene: 10. From germline, CDR1 is LNHDA and CDR2 SQIVND (reference sequence). In nucleotides, the CDR3 is TGTGCCAGTAGTACCCTCTTCGGACTAGCGGGAAGGTTCTTC. Protein sequence: CASSTLFGLAGRFF.

The rearrangement links TRBV15 to TRBJ1-4; no clear D gene. The CDR3 loop spans 14 amino acids. Germline V lookup: CDR1 LNHNV, CDR2 YYDKDF (reference sequence). Between the trimmed V and J ends, which lost 4 bases and 4 bases, there was a span of 10 bases. The CDR3 nucleotides are TGTGCCACCAGCACCGCACGGATTAATGAAAAACTGTTTTTT. This codes for CATSTARINEKLFF. The variable domain in full, completed from reference TRBV15 and TRBJ1-4, reads DAMVIQNPRYQVTQFGKPVTLSCSQTLNHNVMYWYQQKSSQAPKLLFHYYDKDFNNEADTPDNFQSRRPNTSFCFLDIRSPGLGDTAMYLCATSTARINEKLFFGSGTQLSVL.

This clone was seen a single time. The V and J genes are TRBV18 and TRBJ2-2; 7 nucleotides match TRBD2. CDR3 length equals 15 residues. The ends lost 0 bases at V and 6 bases at J; junction bases unmatched: 4. Per the germline V gene, CDR1 is KGHSH and CDR2 is LQKENI. The CDR3 loop reads CASSPPGLTSGELFF. In DNA, the CDR3 is TGTGCCAGCTCACCACCGGGACTAACATCCGGGGAGCTGTTTTTT.

This rearrangement joins TRBV30 to TRBJ1-4, with 7 bases identical to TRBD1. This CDR3 is 15 amino acids long. CDR1 GTSNPN and CDR2 SVGIG come from the germline V gene (reference sequence). V shed 3 bases, J shed 8 bases, and the junction held 12 bases outside the gene matches. CDR3 amino acids: CAWSRQGGGKEKLFF. CDR3 nucleotides: TGTGCCTGGAGCCGACAGGGAGGAGGAAAGGAAAAACTGTTTTTT.

A word on this clone: A read error may account for a junction end that differs from germline. The chain carries TRBV19 and TRBJ1-2; a possible D gene is TRBD1 (5 bases). Germline V gene data show CDR1 as LNHDA and CDR2 as SQIVND (reference sequence). This CDR3 has 13 amino acids. In DNA form, the CDR3 reads TGTGCCAGTAGACACGGGCGCGGGGGACCATTAAACTTC. This sequence encodes CASRHGRGGPLNF.

The V gene is TRBV30, the J gene TRBJ2-1, with D tentatively TRBD2 (5 bases). The V gene's germline CDR1 is GTSNPN and CDR2 SVGIG (reference sequence). The CDR3 is 14 amino acids. V was trimmed by 0 bases and J by 6 bases, leaving 12 bases between them. The CDR3 reads CAWSVGTGFNEQFF. For the CDR3, the DNA is TGTGCCTGGAGTGTAGGTACGGGGTTCAATGAGCAGTTCTTC.

The CDR3 region is CASSLAGTGPSEQYF. The CDR3, as DNA: TGTGCCAGCAGCTTGGCCGGGACAGGACCGTCCGAGCAGTACTTC. V is TRBV7-2 and J is TRBJ2-5; 8 nucleotides line up with TRBD1. The assigned J gene may be wrong: the sequence end matches TRBJ2-7 better. This CDR3 is built from 15 residues. CDR1 SGHTA and CDR2 FQGNSA come from the germline V gene.

The V gene is TRBV25-1, the J gene TRBJ1-5; TRBD1 matches 8 bases. CDR3 length equals 17 residues. The germline gives CDR1 MGHDK, CDR2 SYGVNS. The V gene end was trimmed by 5 bases and the J gene end by 3 bases; junction bases not matched to a gene: 12. The CDR3 loop reads CASSSQDRAVSNQPQHF. DNA for the CDR3: TGTGCCAGCAGTTCTCAGGACAGGGCGGTATCCAATCAGCCCCAGCATTTT.

This chain connects TRBV7-2 to TRBJ1-1; 9 bases map to TRBD1. The V gene's germline CDR1 is SGHTA and CDR2 FQGNSA. This CDR3 contains 16 residues. V dropped 1 base and J dropped 2; count of bases not matched to a gene: 5. Here the CDR3 DNA reads TGTGCCAGCAGCTTAGGACAGGGGGATGTAAACACTGAAGCTTTCTTT. Translating it yields CASSLGQGDVNTEAFF.

The rearrangement uses TRBV5-1 and TRBJ2-3; D remains ambiguous. Germline CDR1 reads SGHRS; CDR2 reads YFSETQ. V was trimmed by 0 bases and J by 0 bases, leaving 8 bases between them. This CDR3 has 15 amino acids. The CDR3 is CASSLVGRSTDTQYF. In DNA form, the CDR3 reads TGCGCCAGCAGCTTGGTGGGCAGAAGCACAGATACGCAGTATTTT. Full variable domain (remainder filled in from reference TRBV5-1 and TRBJ2-3): KAGVTQTPRYLIKTRGQQVTLSCSPISGHRSVSWYQQTPGQGLQFLFEYFSETQRNKGNFPGRFSGRQFSNSRSEMNVSTLELGDSALYLCASSLVGRSTDTQYFGPGTRLTVL.

The chain couples TRBV5-4 to TRBJ1-4; 9 nucleotides line up with TRBD1. Germline V gene lookup returns CDR1 SGHNT and CDR2 YYREEE (reference sequence). Trimming removed 4 bases from V and 8 bases from J; junction bases left unmatched: 6. This CDR3 is built from 14 residues. The CDR3 region has the DNA TGTGCCAGCAGCGTACAGGGGGCCCGGGAAAAACTGTTTTTT. This codes for CASSVQGAREKLFF.

This CDR3 is CATSTGQASSYNSPLHF. In DNA form, the CDR3 reads TGTGCCACCAGCACCGGACAGGCCAGCTCCTATAATTCACCCCTCCACTTT. V and J are TRBV15 and TRBJ1-6, with 7 positions matching TRBD1. This CDR3 is 17 amino acids long. Germline CDR1 reads LNHNV; CDR2 reads YYDKDF (reference sequence). The trim removed 4 bases at V and 0 bases at J, leaving 6 bases unmatched.

V usage is TRBV9 and J usage is TRBJ1-3; possible D gene TRBD1, 5 bases. CDR3 length equals 13 residues. The germline V and J ends were trimmed by 8 bases and 2 bases, with 11 bases remaining between them. The germline gives CDR1 SGDLS, CDR2 YYNGEE. CDR3 coding DNA: TGTGCCAGTTCCAGGGTGCCTGGAAACACCATATATTTT. Its translation: CASSRVPGNTIYF.

V and J are TRBV11-1 and TRBJ1-1, with D possibly TRBD1 on 5 matching bases. Trimming took off 5 bases at V and 1 base at J, with 8 bases between the two ends. This CDR3 contains 13 residues. Germline assignment: CDR1 SGHAT and CDR2 FQDESV (reference sequence). The CDR3 nucleotides are TGTGCCAGCAGCCAGACAGAGAACACTGAAGCTTTCTTT. It specifies CASSQTENTEAFF.

The chain employs TRBV9 and TRBJ2-3; 8 nucleotides line up with TRBD2. J was trimmed by 6 bases and V by 0 bases; bases with no gene match: 9. The CDR3 totals 16 residues. Germline V lookup: CDR1 SGDLS, CDR2 YYNGEE. The CDR3 DNA sequence: TGTGCCAGCAGCGTAGTGGGTAGCGGGATACCGGATACGCAGTATTTT. Its protein is CASSVVGSGIPDTQYF.

This sequence joins TRBV2 and TRBJ1-2; D unresolved. V shed 7 bases and J shed 4 bases, with 19 bases lying between them. CDR3 size: 15 residues. Germline CDR1 and CDR2: SNHLY and FYNNEI. The CDR3 sequence is CASTEGPKRAYGYTF. The CDR3 DNA follows: TGTGCCAGCACCGAAGGACCTAAGAGAGCCTATGGCTACACCTTC.

The chain joins TRBV6-5 to TRBJ2-4, with TRBD2 matching over 14 bases. CDR1 and CDR2 (germline): MNHEY, SVGAGI. The CDR3 extends over 16 amino acids. V lost 0 bases, J lost 9 bases, and 4 bases stayed unmatched. DNA for the CDR3: TGTGCCAGCAGTTACTCGGGACTAGCGGGAGACGGCATTCAGTACTTC. Encoded protein: CASSYSGLAGDGIQYF.

This clone showed up just once. The rearrangement uses TRBV10-3 and TRBJ2-1; the match to TRBD2 covers 15 bases. V gave up 6 bases and J gave up 6 bases; unmatched junction bases: 3. This CDR3 spans 15 amino acids. CDR1 and CDR2 from the germline V gene are ENHRY and SYGVKD. CDR3 bases: TGTGCCATCAGACCGGGACTAGCGGGAGGCAATGAGCAGTTCTTC. Translation: CAIRPGLAGGNEQFF.

The rearrangement links TRBV19 to TRBJ2-5, with TRBD1 matching 8 bases. This CDR3 region has 14 residues. CDR1 is LNHDA, CDR2 SQIVND, per germline (reference sequence). The trim removed 1 base at V and 5 bases at J, leaving 3 bases unmatched. The CDR3 loop is CASSIAPGGETQYF. CDR3 in DNA: TGTGCCAGTAGTATAGCCCCAGGGGGCGAGACCCAGTACTTC.

This CDR3 is CASSSNGYEQYF. CDR3 DNA sequence: TGTGCCAGCAGTTCCAATGGGTACGAGCAGTACTTC. V and J are TRBV28 and TRBJ2-7, with D unresolved. Trimming shortened V by 4 bases and J by 4 bases, and 8 bases separated the two germline ends. Germline loops: CDR1 MDHEN, CDR2 SYDVKM. This CDR3 comprises 12 residues.

The gene calls are TRBV15 and TRBJ2-1; D not resolved. V was trimmed by 0 bases and J by 3 bases, leaving 6 bases between them. Germline CDR1 reads LNHNV; CDR2 reads YYDKDF (reference sequence). This CDR3 has 14 residues. The DNA for the CDR3 is TGTGCCACCAGCAGAGACACGGACTACAATGAGCAGTTCTTC. Its protein is CATSRDTDYNEQFF.

The genes are TRBV10-3 and TRBJ2-7; TRBD1 might be the D (5 bases). Per the germline V gene, CDR1 is ENHRY and CDR2 is SYGVKD. The CDR3 extends over 13 amino acids. V lost 6 bases and J 6 bases, leaving 15 bases between the germline ends. The CDR3 loop reads CAISKRGSGEQYF. CDR3 nucleotides: TGTGCCATCAGCAAAAGGGGATCGGGCGAGCAGTACTTC.

This chain joins TRBV11-2 and TRBJ1-4; 7 bases are a match to TRBD1. Germline trimming cut 0 bases from V and 6 bases from J; bases unmatched to any gene: 4. This CDR3 is built from 15 residues. CDR1 is SGHAT and CDR2 is FQNNGV in the germline V gene. The CDR3 coding sequence is TGTGCCAGCAGCTTAGAGACAGGGAATTATGAAAAACTGTTTTTT. It yields the protein CASSLETGNYEKLFF.

The V gene is TRBV18, the J gene TRBJ2-7, with 9 positions matching TRBD2. The CDR3 is made up of 18 amino acids. The germline V gene encodes CDR1 KGHSH and CDR2 LQKENI. V dropped 3 bases and J dropped 2; count of bases not matched to a gene: 14. The CDR3 nucleotides read TGTGCCAGCTCACCGCGGGAGGGGGGAAGCGGGAGCCCCTACGAGCAGTACTTC. Translation gives CASSPREGGSGSPYEQYF.

The chain couples TRBV28 to TRBJ1-3, with unresolved D. Germline values: CDR1 MDHEN, CDR2 SYDVKM. Trimming stripped 3 bases from V and 4 bases from J, with 7 bases between. The CDR3 loop spans 13 amino acids. CDR3 region: CASSFGGGNTIYF. In DNA, the CDR3 is TGTGCCAGCAGTTTCGGTGGGGGAAACACCATATATTTT.

The chain combines TRBV18 with TRBJ2-7; D perhaps matches TRBD2 (6 bases). This CDR3 region has 13 residues. Looked up from germline, CDR1 is KGHSH and CDR2 is LQKENI. Trimming stripped 6 bases from V and 3 bases from J, with 12 bases between. Here the CDR3 DNA reads TGTGCCAGCTCTCCGGCGGGGTTCTACGAGCAGTACTTC. This sequence encodes CASSPAGFYEQYF. Looking up the rest from reference TRBV18 and TRBJ2-7 gives the full variable domain: NAGVMQNPRHLVRRRGQEARLRCSPMKGHSHVYWYRQLPEEGLKFMVYLQKENIIDESGMPKERFSAEFPKEGPSILRIQQVVRGDSAAYFCASSPAGFYEQYFGPGTRLTVT.

The CDR3 loop is CASNIYPNTEAFF. CDR3 in DNA: TGTGCCAGCAACATATACCCGAACACTGAAGCTTTCTTT. The V gene is TRBV7-2, the J gene TRBJ1-1, with D unclear. CDR1 and CDR2 from the germline V gene are SGHTA and FQGNSA. The CDR3 length is 13 residues. Trimming took 7 bases from V and 1 from J, leaving 10 bases between them.